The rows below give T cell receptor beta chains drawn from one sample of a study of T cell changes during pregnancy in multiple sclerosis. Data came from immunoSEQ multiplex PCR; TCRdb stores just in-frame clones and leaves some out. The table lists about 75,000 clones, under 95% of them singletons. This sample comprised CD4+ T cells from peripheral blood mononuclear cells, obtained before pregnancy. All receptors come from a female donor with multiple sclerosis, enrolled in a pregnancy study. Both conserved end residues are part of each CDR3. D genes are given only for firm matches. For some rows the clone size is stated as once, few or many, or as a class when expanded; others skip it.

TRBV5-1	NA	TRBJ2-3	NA	CASSLQDGGTDTQYF	TGCGCCAGCAGCTTACAGGACGGAGGCACAGATACGCAGTATTTT
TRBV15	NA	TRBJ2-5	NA	CATTLGQQETQYF	TGTGCCACCACCCTAGGACAGCAAGAGACCCAGTACTTC
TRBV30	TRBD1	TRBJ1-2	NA	CAWTGGHGYTF	TGTGCCTGGACAGGGGGACATGGCTACACCTTC
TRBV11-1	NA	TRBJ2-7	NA	CASSPSATVYEQYF	TGTGCCAGCAGCCCGTCGGCGACAGTGTACGAGCAGTACTTC
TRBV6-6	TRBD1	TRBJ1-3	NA	CAIRQGAPGNTIYF	TGTGCCATCCGACAGGGGGCGCCGGGAAACACCATATATTTT
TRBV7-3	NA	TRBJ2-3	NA	CASSLNGASLQGDTQYF	TGTGCCAGCAGCTTAAATGGCGCCTCACTCCAGGGGGATACGCAGTATTTT
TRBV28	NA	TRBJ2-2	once	CASGTLTGELFF	TGTGCCAGCGGGACATTGACCGGGGAGCTGTTTTTT
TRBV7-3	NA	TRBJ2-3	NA	CASSSRRGTDTQYF	TGTGCCAGCAGCTCCCGAAGGGGGACAGATACGCAGTATTTT
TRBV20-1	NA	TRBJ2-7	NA	CSARSTGSLYF	TGCAGTGCTAGAAGTACGGGGAGCCTGTACTTC
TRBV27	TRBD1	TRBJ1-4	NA	CASIQRPGQKGGATNEKLFF	TGTGCCAGCATCCAGAGACCGGGACAAAAAGGGGGCGCAACTAATGAAAAACTGTTTTTT
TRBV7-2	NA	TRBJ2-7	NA	CASSQASEQYF	TGTGCCAGCAGCCAAGCTAGCGAGCAGTACTTC
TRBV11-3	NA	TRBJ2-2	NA	CASSIGGSSGELFF	TGTGCCAGCAGCATAGGAGGTAGTTCCGGGGAGCTGTTTTTT
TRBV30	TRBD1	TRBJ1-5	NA	CAWSVRDRVFQPQHF	TGTGCCTGGAGTGTACGGGACAGGGTTTTTCAGCCCCAGCATTTT
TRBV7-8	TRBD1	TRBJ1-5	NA	CASSPAGTAYSNQPQHF	TGTGCCAGCAGCCCCGCCGGGACAGCTTATAGCAATCAGCCCCAGCATTTT
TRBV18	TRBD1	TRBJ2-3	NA	CASSPRQGYGDTQYF	TGTGCCAGCTCACCTAGACAGGGTTACGGCGATACGCAGTATTTT
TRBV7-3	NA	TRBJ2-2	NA	CASSLSSQGRTGELFF	TGTGCCAGCAGCTTAAGTTCCCAGGGCCGCACCGGGGAGCTGTTTTTT
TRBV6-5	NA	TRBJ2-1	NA	CASSYPGTSGEQFF	TGTGCCAGCAGTTACCCGGGGACATCCGGTGAGCAGTTCTTC
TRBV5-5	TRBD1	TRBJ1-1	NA	CASSLGRQGRLNTEAFF	TGTGCCAGCAGCCTGGGTAGACAGGGGCGACTGAACACTGAAGCTTTCTTT
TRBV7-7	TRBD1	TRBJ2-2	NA	CASRDFRGPTGELFF	TGTGCTAGCAGAGATTTCAGGGGGCCTACCGGGGAGCTGTTTTTT
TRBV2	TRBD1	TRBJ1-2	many	CASGGQAGANYGYTF	TGTGCCAGTGGGGGACAGGCCGGGGCTAACTATGGCTACACCTTC
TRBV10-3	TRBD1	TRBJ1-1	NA	CAIGPGQPEEAFF	TGTGCCATCGGACCGGGACAGCCCGAAGAAGCTTTCTTT
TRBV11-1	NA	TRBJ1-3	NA	CASSLGGDSGNTIYF	TGTGCCAGCAGCTTAGGCGGCGACTCTGGAAACACCATATATTTT
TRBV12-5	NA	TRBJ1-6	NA	CASGLDRSNSPLHF	TGTGCTAGTGGTTTGGACAGGAGCAATTCACCCCTCCACTTT
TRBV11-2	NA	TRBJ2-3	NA	CASSFPSAGRSTDTQYF	TGTGCCAGCAGCTTTCCCTCGGCGGGAAGGAGCACAGATACGCAGTATTTT
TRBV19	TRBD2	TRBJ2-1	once	CASTLFPRTSGTYNEQFF	TGTGCCAGTACCCTATTTCCCCGGACTAGCGGGACCTACAATGAGCAGTTCTTC
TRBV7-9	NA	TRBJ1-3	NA	CASSLQGVAGNTIYF	TGTGCCAGCAGCTTACAAGGGGTTGCTGGAAACACCATATATTTT
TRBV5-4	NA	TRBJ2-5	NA	CASSLGSAMGKETQYF	TGTGCCAGCAGCTTGGGTAGCGCCATGGGGAAGGAGACCCAGTACTTC
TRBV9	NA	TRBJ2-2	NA	CASSVVAAGELFF	TGTGCCAGCAGCGTAGTAGCAGCCGGGGAGCTGTTTTTT
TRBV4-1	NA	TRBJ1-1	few	CASSQEIRGVAFF	TGCGCCAGCAGCCAAGAAATAAGGGGTGTAGCTTTCTTT
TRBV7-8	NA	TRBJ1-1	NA	CASSLGSVGGEAFF	TGTGCCAGCAGCTTAGGGAGCGTTGGGGGGGAAGCTTTCTTT
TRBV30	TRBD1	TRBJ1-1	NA	CAWSPRQGPNTEAFF	TGTGCCTGGAGTCCTCGACAGGGTCCCAACACTGAAGCTTTCTTT
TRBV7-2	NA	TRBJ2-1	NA	CASRGGTYNEQFF	TGTGCCAGCAGGGGGGGTACCTACAATGAGCAGTTCTTC
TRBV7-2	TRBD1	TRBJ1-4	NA	CASSPRPRDRLFF	TGTGCCAGCAGCCCGAGACCCCGGGACAGGCTGTTTTTT
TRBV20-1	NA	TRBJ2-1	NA	CSARVFRQFF	TGCAGTGCTAGAGTATTCAGGCAGTTCTTC
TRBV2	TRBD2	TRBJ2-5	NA	CASSEAAAGGPRETQYF	TGTGCCAGCAGTGAAGCCGCGGCGGGAGGGCCGAGGGAGACCCAGTACTTC
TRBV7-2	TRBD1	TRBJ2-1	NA	CASSPRRDSSYNEQFF	TGTGCCAGCAGCCCGCGAAGGGACAGCTCCTACAATGAGCAGTTCTTC
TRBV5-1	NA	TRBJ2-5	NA	CASSLEGETQYF	TGCGCCAGCAGTCTGGAGGGGGAGACCCAGTACTTC